A selection of T cell receptor beta chains follows, all from one sample in a study of vaccination and CD4 T cells after COVID-19. From the PCR reads, TCRdb called clonotypes with MiXCR, one entry per CDR3 protein. This table holds some 4,300 distinct CDR3 sequences, less than 25% found once. Their antigens are not known. The sequencing input was CD4+ T cells from blood, cultured in vitro. Receptors originate from a human donor who had recovered from COVID-19. Both conserved end residues are part of each CDR3. The order of the fields is V gene, clone size, J gene, D gene, CDR3 protein, CDR3 DNA. D genes are given only for firm matches. Where a row states a size, it is once, few, many or the class of an expanded clone; other rows omit it.

v_gene: TRBV10-2; abundance: NA; j_gene: TRBJ1-5; d_gene: NA; CDR3aa: CASSETGGGQPQHF; CDR3nt: TGCGCCAGCAGTGAGACGGGGGGTGGTCAGCCCCAGCATTTT
v_gene: TRBV12-3/TRBV12-4; abundance: NA; j_gene: TRBJ1-2; d_gene: NA; CDR3aa: CASRPPGTGLYGYTF; CDR3nt: TGTGCCAGCAGACCCCCGGGGACGGGTCTTTATGGCTACACCTTC
v_gene: TRBV30; abundance: NA; j_gene: TRBJ1-1; d_gene: NA; CDR3aa: CAWSQGWTEAFF; CDR3nt: TGTGCCTGGAGTCAGGGGTGGACTGAAGCTTTCTTT
v_gene: TRBV12-3/TRBV12-4; abundance: NA; j_gene: TRBJ1-1; d_gene: NA; CDR3aa: CASSFGGRAEAFF; CDR3nt: TGTGCCAGCAGTTTCGGGGGTAGGGCTGAAGCTTTCTTT
v_gene: TRBV27; abundance: NA; j_gene: TRBJ1-1; d_gene: NA; CDR3aa: CASSKINSVAFF; CDR3nt: TGTGCCAGCAGTAAAATCAACTCAGTAGCTTTCTTT
v_gene: TRBV19; abundance: medium-sized; j_gene: TRBJ1-2; d_gene: TRBD1; CDR3aa: CASSPKGTGALNYGYTF; CDR3nt: TGTGCCAGTAGTCCCAAGGGGACAGGGGCCCTTAACTATGGCTACACCTTC
v_gene: TRBV5-4; abundance: NA; j_gene: TRBJ2-7; d_gene: NA; CDR3aa: CASSLDLLTYEQYF; CDR3nt: TGTGCCAGCAGCTTGGATTTGTTGACCTACGAGCAGTACTTC
v_gene: TRBV7-2; abundance: NA; j_gene: TRBJ2-5; d_gene: TRBD2; CDR3aa: CASSSVTGSGGRETQYF; CDR3nt: TGTGCCAGCAGCTCCGTTACGGGTAGCGGGGGGCGGGAGACCCAGTACTTC
v_gene: TRBV19; abundance: medium-sized; j_gene: TRBJ1-3; d_gene: TRBD1; CDR3aa: CASTDRASGNTIYF; CDR3nt: TGTGCCAGTACGGACAGGGCCTCTGGAAACACCATATATTTT
v_gene: TRBV28; abundance: NA; j_gene: TRBJ1-2; d_gene: NA; CDR3aa: CASRKGAAIYGYTF; CDR3nt: TGTGCCAGCAGAAAGGGAGCAGCTATCTATGGCTACACCTTC
v_gene: TRBV7-8; abundance: NA; j_gene: TRBJ2-7; d_gene: NA; CDR3aa: CASSLAGGASVIYEQYF; CDR3nt: TGTGCCAGCAGCTTAGCGGGTGGAGCTAGCGTTATCTACGAGCAGTACTTC
v_gene: TRBV7-9; abundance: NA; j_gene: TRBJ1-2; d_gene: NA; CDR3aa: CASSLGSAGINYGYTF; CDR3nt: TGTGCCAGCAGCTTAGGAAGTGCAGGGATTAACTATGGCTACACCTTC
v_gene: TRBV6-1; abundance: NA; j_gene: TRBJ2-5; d_gene: NA; CDR3aa: CASSDRLPTSTQYF; CDR3nt: TGTGCCAGCAGTGATAGACTGCCGACATCGACCCAGTACTTC
v_gene: TRBV21-1; abundance: few; j_gene: TRBJ1-4; d_gene: NA; CDR3aa: CASSKAAPTNEKLFF; CDR3nt: TGTGCCAGCAGCAAGGCGGCACCCACTAATGAAAAACTGTTTTTT
v_gene: TRBV4-2; abundance: NA; j_gene: TRBJ2-2; d_gene: TRBD2; CDR3aa: CASSPLPAGGPGELFF; CDR3nt: TGTGCCAGCAGCCCCCTCCCGGCGGGGGGCCCCGGGGAGCTGTTTTTT
v_gene: TRBV29-1; abundance: NA; j_gene: TRBJ2-7; d_gene: TRBD2; CDR3aa: CSVYGLAGGMEVYEQYF; CDR3nt: TGCAGCGTATACGGGCTAGCGGGGGGGATGGAGGTCTACGAGCAGTACTTC
v_gene: TRBV6-4; abundance: NA; j_gene: TRBJ1-6; d_gene: NA; CDR3aa: CANSLGVASPLHF; CDR3nt: TGTGCCAACAGTCTGGGGGTAGCATCACCCCTCCACTTT